The 14 T cell receptor beta chains given below trace back to one sample, sequenced in a study of human T cells and chemical hapten exposure. TCRdb independently ran MiXCR on the RACE reads; one entry per CDR3 protein. This table holds around 57,000 distinct CDR3 sequences, around 11% found once. Time point noted: pre-sensitization, week 0. The treatment: therapeutic diphenylcyclopropenone sensitization with weekly scalp DPC. The specimen comprised whole blood, sampled in connection with sensitization to the hapten diphenylcyclopropenone (DPC). These receptors all stem from a woman aged 40 to 50 with alopecia areata. Some clones in this sample may be carry-over from other donors' samples.

The sample holds a few counts of this clonotype. In DNA, the CDR3 is TGTGCCAGCAGTCGTGGGGACGGGAGAAATCAGCCCCAGCATTTT. As protein: CASSRGDGRNQPQHF. This chain connects TRBV2 to TRBJ1-5; maybe TRBD1 (5 bases). This CDR3 region has 15 residues. Germline V gene sequence: CDR1 SNHLY, CDR2 FYNNEI. V dropped 5 bases and J dropped 4 bases, with 15 bases sitting between them.

This clonotype occurred a few times. This sequence joins TRBV20-1 and TRBJ2-7; TRBD2 agrees at 9 bases. Trimming at V came to 4 bases and at J to 6 bases, leaving 10 bases not matched to a gene. The CDR3 length is 14 residues. CDR1 and CDR2 from the germline V gene are DFQATT and SNEGSKA (reference sequence). CDR3 sequence: CSAMREGGPFEQYF. The CDR3 DNA reads TGCAGTGCTATGCGGGAGGGGGGACCCTTCGAGCAGTACTTC.

The rearrangement uses TRBV29-1 and TRBJ1-4; D is perhaps TRBD1 (5 bases). The germline gives CDR1 SQVTM, CDR2 ANQGSEA. The length of the CDR3 is 14 residues. V shed 6 bases and J shed 7 bases, with 18 bases lying between them. The CDR3 reads CSVLLDGASEKLFF. CDR3 nucleotides: TGCAGCGTCCTCCTGGACGGGGCGAGTGAAAAACTGTTTTTT.

This clonotype has more than one count but fewer than ten. The chain couples TRBV3-1 to TRBJ2-7, with D possibly TRBD2 on 5 matching bases. Germline CDR1 is LGHDT and CDR2 is YNNKEL (reference sequence). Trimming pared 0 bases from V and 3 bases from J, leaving 15 bases between. This CDR3 contains 16 residues. The CDR3 loop reads CASSQDLRTGDYEQYF. The CDR3 DNA follows: TGTGCCAGCAGCCAAGATCTCCGGACTGGGGACTACGAGCAGTACTTC.

This clonotype was seen only a few times. The rearrangement uses TRBV19 and TRBJ1-1; maybe TRBD1 (5 bases). The CDR3 is 14 residues long. In germline, CDR1 is LNHDA, CDR2 SQIVND (reference sequence). Trimming cost V 0 bases and J 5 bases, with 10 bases left between them. The CDR3, as DNA: TGTGCCAGTAGTATAGATGGAGGGGAGACTGAAGCTTTCTTT. Residues: CASSIDGGETEAFF.

The J gene is TRBJ1-4, the V gene TRBV9; 9 nucleotides align to TRBD1. The J segment lost 7 bases and the V segment lost 3 bases, leaving 10 bases of the junction unmatched. The CDR3 is made up of 16 amino acids. CDR1 is SGDLS and CDR2 is YYNGEE in the germline V gene. CDR3: CASSALTGTGSEKLFF. CDR3 DNA sequence: TGTGCCAGCAGCGCTCTCACCGGGACAGGGTCTGAAAAACTGTTTTTT.

On this clonotype itself: A clone one base away is much larger, so this may be a read error. V and J are TRBV5-1 and TRBJ2-1, with D perhaps given as TRBD1 or TRBD2 (5 bases each). The CDR3 covers 12 residues. Germline lookup yields CDR1 SGHRS and CDR2 YFSETQ. V lost 8 bases to trimming and J lost 10 bases, with 16 bases between them. Here the CDR3 DNA reads TGCGCCAGGAGCAGGGACCTAGAAGAGCAGTTCTTC. The encoded protein is CARSRDLEEQFF. Drawing the rest from reference TRBV5-1 and TRBJ2-1, the complete variable domain is KAGVTQTPRYLIKTRGQQVTLSCSPISGHRSVSWYQQTPGQGLQFLFEYFSETQRNKGNFPGRFSGRQFSNSRSEMNVSTLELGDSALYLCARSRDLEEQFFGPGTRLTVL.

The rearrangement joins TRBV7-2 to TRBJ2-2; TRBD2 might be the D (6 bases). The length of the CDR3 is 13 residues. The V end lost 5 bases, the J end lost 7 bases, and 11 bases lay between the germline ends. The germline V gene has CDR1 SGHTA and CDR2 FQGNSA. The CDR3 DNA is TGTGCCAGCAGCCGGGAGTTAGGCGGGGAGCTGTTTTTT. It codes for CASSRELGGELFF. Full variable domain (missing parts from reference TRBV7-2 and TRBJ2-2): GAGVSQSPSNKVTEKGKDVELRCDPISGHTALYWYRQSLGQGLEFLIYFQGNSAPDKSGLPSDRFSAERTGGSVSTLTIQRTQQEDSAVYLCASSRELGGELFFGEGSRLTVL.

In its sample, this clonotype was seen many times. The gene calls are TRBV27 and TRBJ1-1; D possibly corresponds to TRBD1 (5 bases). The CDR3 is made up of 13 amino acids. V dropped 6 bases and J dropped 1 base, with 9 bases sitting between them. The germline V gene has CDR1 MNHEY and CDR2 SMNVEV (reference sequence). CDR3 sequence reads: CASRAQGNTEAFF. CDR3 nucleotides: TGTGCCAGCAGGGCCCAGGGGAACACTGAAGCTTTCTTT.

This sequence joins TRBV6-1 and TRBJ1-1; no reliable D call. The CDR3 has 14 residues. V shed 1 base and J shed 4 bases, with 10 bases lying between them. Germline V gene sequence: CDR1 MNHNS, CDR2 SASEGT. The CDR3 sequence is CASSEEGGSTEAFF. CDR3 coding DNA: TGTGCCAGCAGTGAAGAGGGAGGGTCCACTGAAGCTTTCTTT.

The chain has TRBV7-9 and TRBJ2-7; a weak D match, TRBD1 (5 bases). The V and J ends lost 1 base and 6 bases respectively, with 19 bases between them. Germline values: CDR1 SEHNR, CDR2 FQNEAQ (reference sequence). The CDR3 has 16 amino acids. The CDR3 here is CASSLEGRPPVGEQYF. As DNA, the CDR3 is TGTGCCAGCAGCTTAGAGGGGCGGCCCCCTGTAGGCGAGCAGTACTTC.

Ten or more counts support this clonotype. The V call is TRBV20-1, the J call TRBJ1-5; tentative D call: TRBD1 (6 bases). This CDR3 is 15 amino acids long. Trimming took 0 bases from V and 6 from J, leaving 15 bases between them. Germline V gene lookup returns CDR1 DFQATT and CDR2 SNEGSKA (reference sequence). DNA of the CDR3: TGCAGTGCTAGAGAACAGGGTGGGGTCGGTCAGCCCCAGCATTTT. Amino acids: CSAREQGGVGQPQHF.

There are a few counts of this clonotype. The chain employs TRBV3-1 and TRBJ2-7; 7 bases line up with TRBD2. Trimming at V came to 6 bases and at J to 5 bases, leaving 13 bases not matched to a gene. This CDR3 is 15 amino acids long. Germline CDR1 and CDR2: LGHDT and YNNKEL (reference sequence). In nucleotides, the CDR3 is TGTGCCAGCAGTCGAAGCGGGAAAAGCCTCCACGAGCAGTACTTC. Translation: CASSRSGKSLHEQYF.

This clonotype was picked up a small number of times. The J gene is TRBJ1-5, the V gene TRBV6-5; no definite D call. Germline CDR1 MNHEY, CDR2 SVGAGI. Trimming stripped 6 bases from V and 4 bases from J, with 19 bases between. This CDR3 is built from 16 residues. CDR3 bases: TGTGCCAGCAGCCCTCTCGGCGGCACGCGGAATCAGCCCCAGCATTTT. Protein sequence: CASSPLGGTRNQPQHF.